This T cell receptor (beta chain) is drawn from a study of high-grade serous ovarian cancer treatment subgroups. Study-wide results and caveats: Same-patient tumor repertoires overlapped at about 0.095 to 0.8; different patients barely overlapped. These tumor repertoires lack spatial information from bulk sequencing.

Here immunoSEQ multiplex PCR was the method, and the copy in TCRdb shows in-frame clones only, minus some. The table lists tens of thousands of clones, about 80% of them singletons. V lost 4 bases and J lost 0, with 4 bases in between. This CDR3 is built from 12 residues. The V gene's germline CDR1 is SQVTM and CDR2 ANQGSEA. This clone has a single count. Antigen unknown. The tumor samples were collected prior to definitive surgery or chemotherapy. This sequence originates from a human donor with high-grade serous ovarian cancer. Sequencing was done on a sample of tumor tissue. The J gene is TRBJ1-5, the V gene TRBV29-1, with D unresolved. The CDR3: CSVGHSNQPQHF. The CDR3 DNA sequence: TGCAGCGTTGGTCATAGCAATCAGCCCCAGCATTTT.